The 16 T cell receptor beta chains reported below all come from one sample, sequenced in a study of CD8+CD57+ T cells in acquired aplastic anemia. The template for TCR beta VDJ and CDR3 sequence profiling was genomic DNA. TCRdb ran MiXCR on the reads and lists one entry per CDR3 protein. Among more than 150,000 distinct CDR3 sequences, under 55% were seen once, and the ten largest hold approximately 2.9%. What was sequenced was sorted CD4+, CD8+, or CD8+CD57+ T cells (not recorded which) from PBMCs. The source is a human donor in good health.

V gene TRBV5-5 combines with J gene TRBJ2-2; 11 positions agree with TRBD2. Germline CDR1 and CDR2: SGHKS and YYEKEE (reference sequence). With 2 bases clipped from V and 5 bases from J, the junction kept 2 bases outside the gene matches. The CDR3 is 15 amino acids. The CDR3 loop is CASSFTSGGTGELFF. The CDR3 bases are TGTGCCAGCAGCTTCACTAGCGGGGGTACCGGGGAGCTGTTTTTT.

This clonotype was counted many times. The V call is TRBV20-1, the J call TRBJ2-7; D may be TRBD2 (6 bases). This CDR3 region has 14 residues. V was clipped by 2 bases and J by 1 base, with 12 bases between them. The germline V gene encodes CDR1 DFQATT and CDR2 SNEGSKA (reference sequence). CDR3 protein: CSARYPGGSYEQYF. Written as DNA, the CDR3 is TGCAGTGCTAGATATCCCGGGGGATCCTACGAGCAGTACTTC.

This clonotype was seen ten or more times. The chain links TRBV12-3 or TRBV12-4 to TRBJ2-2; a weak D match, TRBD1 (6 bases). The CDR3 is 14 residues long. Trimming took 6 bases from V and 2 from J, leaving 10 bases between them. The CDR3 DNA reads as TGTGCCAGCAGGGACAGCGTTAACACCGGGGAGCTGTTTTTT. This sequence encodes CASRDSVNTGELFF.

This clonotype has more than one count but fewer than ten. The chain combines TRBV5-1 with TRBJ2-2; 9 bases fit TRBD2. V dropped 3 bases and J dropped 4; count of bases not matched to a gene: 4. In germline, CDR1 is SGHRS, CDR2 YFSETQ. There are 15 residues in the CDR3. The chain's CDR3 is CASSWTSDSTGELFF. Written as DNA, the CDR3 is TGCGCCAGCAGCTGGACTAGCGATAGCACCGGGGAGCTGTTTTTT.

The J gene is TRBJ2-5, the V gene TRBV7-6; D is undetermined. Per germline, CDR1 SGHVS and CDR2 FNYEAQ. The germline V and J ends were trimmed by 2 bases and 5 bases, with 6 bases remaining between them. This CDR3 comprises 12 residues. The CDR3 sequence: CASSLYPETQYF. DNA of the CDR3: TGTGCCAGCAGCTTATATCCGGAGACCCAGTACTTC.

At least ten counts were recorded for this clonotype. The chain carries TRBV7-3 and TRBJ2-2, with 8 bases identical to TRBD2. The CDR3 contains 16 residues. Germline trimming cut 5 bases from V and 0 bases from J; bases unmatched to any gene: 5. Germline V gene lookup returns CDR1 SGHTA and CDR2 FQGTGA. The DNA of the CDR3 is TGTGCCAGCAGCCCCGCGGGAGGCGCGAACACCGGGGAGCTGTTTTTT. Translation gives CASSPAGGANTGELFF.

The chain joins TRBV9 to TRBJ1-2, with 7 positions matching TRBD1. The V and J ends lost 0 bases and 4 bases, in that order; junction bases with no gene match: 3. Per the germline V gene, CDR1 is SGDLS and CDR2 is YYNGEE. This CDR3 contains 14 residues. In DNA, the CDR3 is TGTGCCAGCAGCGTAGGGGACAGCGTCTATGGCTACACCTTC. This sequence encodes CASSVGDSVYGYTF.

CDR3 loop: CASSPRPGQEYEQYF. In DNA form, the CDR3 reads TGCGCCAGCAGCCCTCGACCGGGACAGGAGTACGAGCAGTACTTC. The chain is built from TRBV5-1 and TRBJ2-7; 8 bases fit TRBD1. From germline, CDR1 is SGHRS and CDR2 YFSETQ. The V gene end was trimmed by 4 bases and the J gene end by 4 bases; junction bases not matched to a gene: 10. This CDR3 is 15 amino acids long. Full variable domain (outside the CDR3, taken from reference TRBV5-1 and TRBJ2-7): KAGVTQTPRYLIKTRGQQVTLSCSPISGHRSVSWYQQTPGQGLQFLFEYFSETQRNKGNFPGRFSGRQFSNSRSEMNVSTLELGDSALYLCASSPRPGQEYEQYFGPGTRLTVT.

The chain recombines TRBV25-1 with TRBJ2-1; D might be TRBD1 (6 bases). V lost 5 bases and J lost 2, with 10 bases in between. Germline CDR1 is MGHDK and CDR2 is SYGVNS. The CDR3 contains 14 residues. The CDR3 region has the DNA TGTGCCAGCAGTCGGCAGGGGCCCTACAATGAGCAGTTCTTC. Translating gives CASSRQGPYNEQFF. Full variable domain (outside the CDR3, taken from reference TRBV25-1 and TRBJ2-1): EADIYQTPRYLVIGTGKKITLECSQTMGHDKMYWYQQDPGMELHLIHYSYGVNSTEKGDLSSESTVSRIRTEHFPLTLESARPSHTSQYLCASSRQGPYNEQFFGPGTRLTVL.

The chain employs TRBV9 and TRBJ1-4; D possibly corresponds to TRBD1 (6 bases). Germline V gene lookup returns CDR1 SGDLS and CDR2 YYNGEE. The CDR3 length is 16 residues. V was clipped by 3 bases and J by 8 bases, with 20 bases between them. The chain's CDR3 is CASSAAPSGRGEKLFF. In DNA, the CDR3 is TGTGCCAGCAGCGCGGCCCCGTCAGGCAGGGGCGAAAAACTGTTTTTT.

The CDR3 reads CASSVDGGSERDTQYF. As DNA, the CDR3 is TGTGCCAGCAGCGTAGATGGCGGGAGCGAGAGAGATACGCAGTATTTT. This chain joins TRBV9 and TRBJ2-3, with 7 bases identical to TRBD2. The germline gives CDR1 SGDLS, CDR2 YYNGEE. The CDR3 extends over 16 amino acids. The V segment lost 0 bases and the J segment 5 bases; nucleotides outside the gene matches: 9.

This clonotype was counted between two and nine times. The chain is built from TRBV2 and TRBJ2-4; 7 bases fit TRBD1. This CDR3 spans 16 amino acids. J lost 1 base, V lost 1 base, and 4 bases had no gene match. Germline loops: CDR1 SNHLY, CDR2 FYNNEI. The chain's CDR3 is CASSEDRGVAKNIQYF. CDR3 DNA sequence: TGTGCCAGCAGTGAAGACAGGGGAGTCGCCAAAAACATTCAGTACTTC. The whole variable domain, remainder taken from reference TRBV2 and TRBJ2-4, is EPEVTQTPSHQVTQMGQEVILRCVPISNHLYFYWYRQILGQKVEFLVSFYNNEISEKSEIFDDQFSVERPDGSNFTLKIRSTKLEDSAMYFCASSEDRGVAKNIQYFGAGTRLSVL.

V and J are TRBV20-1 and TRBJ2-7, with D tentatively TRBD2 (5 bases). V was pared by 5 bases and J by 6 bases, with 17 bases between. The CDR3 totals 13 residues. Germline CDR1 and CDR2: DFQATT and SNEGSKA (reference sequence). CDR3 DNA: TGCAGTGCTGGAGGACCCCCGATGGCCGAGCAGTACTTC. As protein: CSAGGPPMAEQYF.

This clonotype was seen a few times. This sequence joins TRBV24-1 and TRBJ2-5, with TRBD2 identical over 8 bases. Trimming removed 3 bases from V and 4 bases from J; junction bases left unmatched: 6. The CDR3 is 15 amino acids. The germline V gene has CDR1 KGHDR and CDR2 SFDVKD. CDR3 loop: CATSDPPGGRETQYF. The CDR3 DNA sequence: TGTGCCACCAGTGATCCCCCGGGAGGGCGAGAGACCCAGTACTTC.

V usage is TRBV5-1 and J usage is TRBJ2-1; TRBD2 matches 12 bases. The CDR3 covers 16 residues. CDR1 SGHRS and CDR2 YFSETQ come from the germline V gene. V lost 3 bases, J lost 5 bases, and 6 bases stayed unmatched. The CDR3 bases are TGCGCCAGCAGCTGGACTAGCGGGACCCTGAACAATGAGCAGTTCTTC. As protein: CASSWTSGTLNNEQFF.

The sample holds a few counts of this clonotype. The V call is TRBV3-1, the J call TRBJ2-7, with 14 bases lining up with TRBD2. Germline values: CDR1 LGHDT, CDR2 YNNKEL (reference sequence). This CDR3 has 16 amino acids. V lost 1 base to trimming and J lost 5 bases; unmatched junction nucleotides: 4. Written as DNA, the CDR3 is TGTGCCAGCAGCCAAGCCCGACTAGCGGGAGGGGACGAGCAGTACTTC. Translated: CASSQARLAGGDEQYF.